These 30 T cell receptor beta chains came from one sample sequenced in a study of OX40 agonist ivuxolimab in advanced cancers. The repertoire was sequenced with immunoSEQ multiplex PCR; TCRdb's copy has only in-frame clones and lacks some. The sample includes 60,000 to 70,000 clones, around four fifths of them seen just once. Source: CD4+ or CD8+ T cells sorted from blood, taken in a trial of the OX40 agonist ivuxolimab. Receptors were obtained from an adult with an advanced solid tumor such as melanoma, head and neck, liver or kidney cancer.

The chain combines TRBV21-1 with TRBJ2-2. TRBV21-1 is a known pseudogene. The CDR3 runs 14 residues. CDR3 nucleotide sequence: TGTGCCAGCGGAAAATTTCCGTCGACCGGGGAGCTGTTTTTT. This sequence encodes CASGKFPSTGELFF.

Only one count was recorded for this clone. The CDR3 region is CASTSGQNTEAFF. CDR3 nucleotides: TGTGCCAGTACCTCGGGACAGAACACTGAAGCTTTCTTT. V and J are TRBV19 and TRBJ1-1; possibly TRBD1 for D (6 bases). V lost 7 bases to trimming and J lost 1 base, with 10 bases between them. The CDR3 runs 13 residues. Germline V gives CDR1 LNHDA, CDR2 SQIVND (reference sequence).

This clone was counted a single time. The rearrangement joins TRBV5-1 to TRBJ1-1, with 11 bases aligning to TRBD1. The CDR3 extends over 15 amino acids. Germline CDR1 SGHRS, CDR2 YFSETQ. V dropped 4 bases and J dropped 5; count of bases not matched to a gene: 7. This chain's CDR3 is CASSPAGTGGTEAFF. CDR3 sequence (DNA): TGCGCCAGCAGCCCTGCCGGGACAGGGGGGACTGAAGCTTTCTTT.

This clone was picked up one time. The chain couples TRBV29-1 to TRBJ2-5; D unresolved. The J call is uncertain, as TRBJ2-7 better fits the DNA end. Germline V gene sequence: CDR1 SQVTM, CDR2 ANQGSEA. This CDR3 has 11 residues. The CDR3 region is CSVADSYEQYF. The CDR3, as DNA: TGCAGCGTGGCCGACTCCTACGAGCAGTACTTC.

This clone came up once. The rearrangement links TRBV25-1 to TRBJ2-2; tentatively, D is TRBD1 (6 bases). From germline, CDR1 is MGHDK and CDR2 SYGVNS. V was clipped by 3 bases and J by 4 bases, with 18 bases between them. This CDR3 is built from 17 residues. As DNA, the CDR3 is TGTGCCAGCAGTGACCACGGAGGCAGGGGCGGCACCGGGGAGCTGTTTTTT. It specifies CASSDHGGRGGTGELFF.

The chain employs TRBV5-6 and TRBJ1-2; D is undetermined. Trimming pared 1 base from V and 8 bases from J, leaving 18 bases between. Looked up from germline, CDR1 is SGHDT and CDR2 is YYEEEE. This CDR3 has 15 residues. CDR3 DNA sequence: TGTGCCAGCAGCTTGCCTCCTTCCGGTGTCGACGGCTACACCTTC. Its protein is CASSLPPSGVDGYTF. The whole variable domain, filled in from reference TRBV5-6 and TRBJ1-2, reads DAGVTQSPTHLIKTRGQQVTLRCSPKSGHDTVSWYQQALGQGPQFIFQYYEEEERQRGNFPDRFSGHQFPNYSSELNVNALLLGDSALYLCASSLPPSGVDGYTFGSGTRLTVV.

The chain links TRBV7-8 to TRBJ2-2; D tentatively reads TRBD1 or TRBD2 (6 bases each). Germline V gives CDR1 SGHVS, CDR2 FQNEAQ. The CDR3 consists of 18 residues. The germline V and J ends were trimmed by 0 bases and 7 bases, with 21 bases remaining between them. CDR3 DNA sequence: TGTGCCAGCAGCTTAGCTAAAGGAGGGGGAAGTAGGAACGGGGAGCTGTTTTTT. Translation: CASSLAKGGGSRNGELFF.

The chain carries TRBV7-8 and TRBJ2-2, with 9 nucleotides matching TRBD1. Germline V gene sequence: CDR1 SGHVS, CDR2 FQNEAQ. Unmatched junction bases numbered 8, after V lost 3 bases and J lost 0 bases. The length of the CDR3 is 18 residues. The CDR3 bases are TGTGCCAGCAGCTTTTTTATCGGGACAGGGCCGAACACCGGGGAGCTGTTTTTT. Amino acids: CASSFFIGTGPNTGELFF. Full variable domain (rest looked up from reference TRBV7-8 and TRBJ2-2): GAGVSQSPRYKVAKRGQDVALRCDPISGHVSLFWYQQALGQGPEFLTYFQNEAQLDKSGLPSDRFFAERPEGSVSTLKIQRTQQEDSAVYLCASSFFIGTGPNTGELFFGEGSRLTVL.

The V and J genes are TRBV7-2 and TRBJ2-2; 8 nucleotides align to TRBD2. V was clipped by 5 bases and J by 0 bases; unmatched bases: 2. Germline V lookup: CDR1 SGHTA, CDR2 FQGNSA. This CDR3 contains 15 residues. The CDR3, as DNA: TGTGCCAGCAGCCCACTAGCGGCGAACACCGGGGAGCTGTTTTTT. Translation: CASSPLAANTGELFF.

The table lists this clone with a count of one. This chain links TRBV5-1 with TRBJ1-3, with D unclear. Trimming stripped 4 bases from V and 0 bases from J, with 8 bases between. Germline V gives CDR1 SGHRS, CDR2 YFSETQ. There are 14 residues in the CDR3. DNA for the CDR3: TGCGCCAGCAGCCCGGAGGCCTCTGGAAACACCATATATTTT. Translated, it gives CASSPEASGNTIYF.

This sequence joins TRBV25-1 and TRBJ1-4; 8 bases line up with TRBD1. The CDR3 is 17 residues long. Per germline, CDR1 MGHDK and CDR2 SYGVNS. Trimming at V came to 1 base and at J to 7 bases, leaving 11 bases not matched to a gene. In DNA, the CDR3 is TGTGCCAGCAGTGAATGGGACAGGTCTGAGGCTATTGAAAAACTGTTTTTT. This gives the protein CASSEWDRSEAIEKLFF.

V gene TRBV7-8 combines with J gene TRBJ2-7; 12 bases agree with TRBD2. Germline assignment: CDR1 SGHVS and CDR2 FQNEAQ. The V and J ends lost 5 bases and 3 bases, in that order; junction bases with no gene match: 5. The CDR3 length is 15 residues. CDR3 bases: TGTGCCAGCAGCCTCTGGACTAGCGGGAACTACGAGCAGTACTTC. This codes for CASSLWTSGNYEQYF.

The chain carries TRBV27 and TRBJ1-2, with D possibly matching TRBD1 (6 bases). V was pared by 0 bases and J by 1 base, with 12 bases between. The CDR3 totals 16 residues. Germline V gene sequence: CDR1 MNHEY, CDR2 SMNVEV (reference sequence). This chain's CDR3 is CASSLSRAGVNYGYTF. CDR3 DNA: TGTGCCAGCAGTTTATCGAGGGCAGGGGTTAACTATGGCTACACCTTC.

This chain uses TRBV9 with TRBJ2-5; TRBD2 agrees at 9 bases. Germline CDR1 reads SGDLS; CDR2 reads YYNGEE. This CDR3 spans 14 amino acids. V lost 5 bases, J lost 14 bases, and 16 bases stayed unmatched. Here the CDR3 DNA reads TGTGCCAGCAGGACGGGGCTAGCGGGATCCGCAGTCTACTTC. Protein: CASRTGLAGSAVYF.

V usage is TRBV5-4 and J usage is TRBJ2-2; the match to TRBD2 covers 15 bases. Germline CDR1 and CDR2: SGHNT and YYREEE (reference sequence). This CDR3 is 16 amino acids long. Germline trimming cut 4 bases from V and 7 bases from J; bases unmatched to any gene: 5. For the CDR3, the DNA is TGTGCCAGCAGCGGGACTAGCGGGAGGTCTATCGGGGAGCTGTTTTTT. This codes for CASSGTSGRSIGELFF.

The chain couples TRBV7-6 to TRBJ2-6; D is undetermined. The CDR3 length is 16 residues. Germline values: CDR1 SGHVS, CDR2 FNYEAQ. Trimming left V 0 bases short and J 1 base short, with 7 bases between. The CDR3 loop is CASSLASPSGANVLTF. In nucleotides, the CDR3 is TGTGCCAGCAGCTTAGCGTCACCTTCTGGGGCCAACGTCCTGACTTTC.

J is TRBJ2-6 and V is TRBV7-6, with D uncertain. Germline V gene data show CDR1 as SGHVS and CDR2 as FNYEAQ. The CDR3 totals 17 residues. V was trimmed by 2 bases and J by 0 bases, leaving 11 bases between them. DNA for the CDR3: TGTGCCAGCAGCTTAAGGGCTTCTTACTCTGGGGCCAACGTCCTGACTTTC. Its protein is CASSLRASYSGANVLTF.

This chain uses TRBV27 with TRBJ1-4, with a weak D call TRBD1 (6 bases). Trimming took off 1 base at V and 10 bases at J, with 13 bases between the two ends. Germline-derived CDR1 and CDR2 are MNHEY and SMNVEV (reference sequence). There are 14 residues in the CDR3. The CDR3 sequence is CASSLFSVGAKLFF. The CDR3 DNA reads TGTGCCAGCAGTTTATTTTCCGTGGGGGCAAAACTGTTTTTT.

The J gene is TRBJ2-5, the V gene TRBV18; no definite D call. V was shortened by 5 bases and J by 3 bases, with 1 base between the two germline ends. Germline V lookup: CDR1 KGHSH, CDR2 LQKENI. The CDR3 totals 10 residues. The CDR3 region has the DNA TGTGCCAGCTCAGAAGAGACCCAGTACTTC. Its translation: CASSEETQYF.

The chain is built from TRBV7-2 and TRBJ2-5; 7 bases align to TRBD2. J lost 2 bases, V lost 5 bases, and 11 bases had no gene match. This CDR3 comprises 16 residues. CDR1 is SGHTA and CDR2 is FQGNSA in the germline V gene. As DNA, the CDR3 is TGTGCCAGCAGCCGTCAGGGCGGGAGCGTACAAGAGACCCAGTACTTC. It codes for CASSRQGGSVQETQYF.

The rearrangement joins TRBV5-4 to TRBJ2-7; D remains ambiguous. The CDR3 runs 14 residues. CDR1 is SGHNT and CDR2 is YYREEE in the germline V gene (reference sequence). V shed 0 bases and J shed 2 bases, with 9 bases lying between them. CDR3 region: CASSLEPSAYEQYF. CDR3 in DNA: TGTGCCAGCAGCTTGGAGCCTTCTGCCTACGAGCAGTACTTC.

The chain has TRBV28 and TRBJ2-7; D assignment may be TRBD1 or TRBD2 (5 bases each). The CDR3 covers 14 residues. The germline V gene encodes CDR1 MDHEN and CDR2 SYDVKM. Trimming pared 2 bases from V and 2 bases from J, leaving 10 bases between. CDR3: CASSLRRGAYEQYF. In DNA form, the CDR3 reads TGTGCCAGCAGTTTACGTAGGGGAGCCTACGAGCAGTACTTC.

The chain has TRBV28 and TRBJ1-5, with unresolved D. Germline V gene lookup returns CDR1 MDHEN and CDR2 SYDVKM. Trimming took off 2 bases at V and 6 bases at J, with 8 bases between the two ends. This CDR3 is built from 13 residues. In nucleotides, the CDR3 is TGTGCCAGCAGTTTAGCGGGTAGTCAGCCCCAGCATTTT. Translated, it gives CASSLAGSQPQHF.

V is TRBV7-2 and J is TRBJ2-5; D tentatively reads TRBD1 or TRBD2 (5 bases each). The CDR3 length is 13 residues. V lost 1 base, J lost 3 bases, and 6 bases lay in between. The germline CDR1 and CDR2 sequences are SGHTA and FQGNSA. CDR3 in DNA: TGTGCCAGCAGCTTAGGGGGGAAAGAGACCCAGTACTTC. This codes for CASSLGGKETQYF.

The V and J genes are TRBV9 and TRBJ2-3; D is perhaps TRBD2 (5 bases). CDR1 SGDLS and CDR2 YYNGEE come from the germline V gene. Trimming pared 2 bases from V and 2 bases from J, leaving 12 bases between. The CDR3 is 15 residues long. CDR3 sequence reads: CASSVYSAFTDTQYF. CDR3 DNA sequence: TGTGCCAGCAGCGTCTATAGCGCCTTCACAGATACGCAGTATTTT.

V gene TRBV30 combines with J gene TRBJ1-1; D not resolved. Germline loops: CDR1 GTSNPN, CDR2 SVGIG (reference sequence). The V and J ends lost 0 bases and 0 bases respectively, with 11 bases between them. The CDR3 runs 15 residues. This CDR3 reads CAWSVFGSLNTEAFF. The CDR3 region has the DNA TGTGCCTGGAGTGTATTTGGCAGCCTGAACACTGAAGCTTTCTTT.

The chain has TRBV27 and TRBJ1-1; D perhaps matches TRBD1 (5 bases). The CDR3 covers 13 residues. CDR1 and CDR2 from the germline V gene are MNHEY and SMNVEV (reference sequence). V lost 3 bases to trimming and J lost 5 bases, with 10 bases between them. The CDR3 sequence: CASSFWQGTEAFF. The CDR3 DNA sequence: TGTGCCAGCAGTTTTTGGCAGGGAACTGAAGCTTTCTTT.

The rearrangement joins TRBV2 to TRBJ2-7, with TRBD2 matching 14 bases. Germline V gene lookup returns CDR1 SNHLY and CDR2 FYNNEI. V was clipped by 5 bases and J by 3 bases; unmatched bases: 6. The CDR3 extends over 16 amino acids. CDR3 nucleotides: TGTGCCAGCAGTATGACTAGCGGGAGGGCATTCTACGAGCAGTACTTC. This gives the protein CASSMTSGRAFYEQYF.

This chain connects TRBV5-1 to TRBJ2-7; TRBD1 matches at 7 bases. Germline V gene lookup returns CDR1 SGHRS and CDR2 YFSETQ. V gave up 4 bases and J gave up 0 bases; unmatched junction bases: 4. CDR3 length: 14 residues. CDR3 region: CASSTNRGSYEQYF. CDR3 in DNA: TGCGCCAGCAGCACAAACAGGGGCTCCTACGAGCAGTACTTC.

The chain joins TRBV10-3 to TRBJ1-1; D uncertain. CDR1 and CDR2 (germline): ENHRY, SYGVKD. The CDR3 sequence is 18 residues long. Between the trimmed V and J ends, which lost 6 bases and 1 base, there was a span of 24 bases. Here the CDR3 DNA reads TGTGCCATCAGCTCTTTTTTGGGCTTTACCGGTTCGAACACTGAAGCTTTCTTT. This translates into CAISSFLGFTGSNTEAFF.